Below are 19 T cell receptor beta chains sequenced from a single sample in a study of blood T cell repertoires in COVID-19. TCRdb's table, derived via immunoSEQ multiplex PCR, lists solely in-frame clones and lacks some. The sample consists of under 130,000 clones, about 89% of them appearing once. What was sequenced was peripheral blood. Source of these receptors: an older woman with acute or convalescent COVID-19.

The chain carries TRBV6-2 or TRBV6-3 and TRBJ2-2; possible D gene TRBD1, 6 bases. This CDR3 is 13 amino acids long. Trimming removed 6 bases at V and 7 bases at J, with 12 bases between. Germline V gives CDR1 MNHEY, CDR2 SVGEGT. The CDR3 reads CASSPAGDGELFF. CDR3 DNA: TGTGCCAGCAGCCCCGCAGGGGACGGGGAGCTGTTTTTT.

The chain links TRBV5-1 to TRBJ2-7, with TRBD1 matching 9 bases. The CDR3 length is 16 residues. J was trimmed by 2 bases and V by 0 bases; bases with no gene match: 6. Per the germline V gene, CDR1 is SGHRS and CDR2 is YFSETQ. The CDR3: CASSLGPTGGTYEQYF. The CDR3 region has the DNA TGCGCCAGCAGCTTGGGCCCGACAGGGGGAACCTACGAGCAGTACTTC.

The chain carries TRBV23-1 and TRBJ2-7; 10 nucleotides agree with TRBD1. TRBV23-1 has ORF status, its function being uncertain. CDR3 length: 17 amino acids. J was trimmed by 5 bases and V by 2 bases; bases with no gene match: 12. CDR3: CASSQDRGLPFLDEQYV. The CDR3 bases are TGCGCCAGCAGTCAAGACAGGGGGCTACCATTCCTTGACGAGCAGTACGTC.

This clone was seen once. The chain has TRBV27 and TRBJ1-2; 7 bases are shared with TRBD1. From germline, CDR1 is MNHEY and CDR2 SMNVEV (reference sequence). V trimming: 6 bases; J trimming: 0 bases; junction bases outside the gene matches: 7. CDR3 length equals 15 residues. The DNA of the CDR3 is TGTGCCAGCAGAGGACAGGTTCAAGCTAACTATGGCTACACCTTC. Protein sequence: CASRGQVQANYGYTF.

Only one count was recorded for this clone. The gene calls are TRBV6-1 and TRBJ1-2, with D uncertain. V lost 0 bases, J lost 10 bases, and 9 bases lay in between. The length of the CDR3 is 12 residues. The V gene's germline CDR1 is MNHNS and CDR2 SASEGT. The DNA for the CDR3 is TGTGCCAGCAGTGAAGCAGCGGTACCCTACACCTTC. Its translation: CASSEAAVPYTF.

The V and J genes are TRBV19 and TRBJ2-2; 8 nucleotides line up with TRBD1. V trimming: 7 bases; J trimming: 1 base; junction bases outside the gene matches: 2. The CDR3 totals 14 residues. Per the germline V gene, CDR1 is LNHDA and CDR2 is SQIVND (reference sequence). CDR3 sequence: CASIQGVNTGELFF. DNA for the CDR3: TGTGCCAGTATACAGGGGGTGAACACCGGGGAGCTGTTTTTT.

The chain has TRBV6-1 and TRBJ1-2, with D hard to call. This CDR3 is built from 13 residues. The ends were cut back, 0 bases at V and 8 bases at J, with 10 bases in the middle. CDR1 is MNHNS and CDR2 is SASEGT in the germline V gene. The CDR3 spells CASSEAGRRGYTF. The CDR3 nucleotides read TGTGCCAGCAGTGAAGCGGGCCGTCGAGGCTACACCTTC.

The rearrangement links TRBV28 to TRBJ2-1; 7 bases match TRBD2. The length of the CDR3 is 13 residues. Germline CDR1 is MDHEN and CDR2 is SYDVKM. After removal of 2 bases from V and 9 bases from J, the junction contained 4 bases not matched to a gene. CDR3 sequence reads: CASSLRLAGEQFF. CDR3 nucleotides: TGTGCCAGCAGTTTAAGATTAGCGGGTGAGCAGTTCTTC.

This sequence joins TRBV6-5 and TRBJ1-6; 7 nucleotides align to TRBD1. Germline loops: CDR1 MNHEY, CDR2 SVGAGI. V shed 4 bases and J 6 bases; nucleotides not matched to a gene: 3. The CDR3 totals 14 residues. The CDR3 spells CASSWDSRNSPLHF. CDR3 coding DNA: TGTGCCAGCAGTTGGGACAGCCGTAATTCACCCCTCCACTTT.

This clone was picked up one time. The chain recombines TRBV28 with TRBJ2-1, with D hard to call. Trimming left V 6 bases short and J 1 base short, with 4 bases between. CDR3 length: 12 amino acids. Germline V gene data show CDR1 as MDHEN and CDR2 as SYDVKM. This CDR3 is CASRQSYNEQFF. For the CDR3, the DNA is TGTGCCAGCAGACAGTCCTACAATGAGCAGTTCTTC.

The CDR3 DNA sequence: TGTGCCAGCTCACCACGGAGCGGGAGGGCCCAAGAGACCCAGTACTTC. Its translation: CASSPRSGRAQETQYF. The gene calls are TRBV18 and TRBJ2-5; 10 nucleotides agree with TRBD2. Germline V gene lookup returns CDR1 KGHSH and CDR2 LQKENI. There are 16 residues in the CDR3. Trimming cost V 1 base and J 1 base; bases outside gene matches: 3. The full variable domain, rest sourced from reference TRBV18 and TRBJ2-5, is NAGVMQNPRHLVRRRGQEARLRCSPMKGHSHVYWYRQLPEEGLKFMVYLQKENIIDESGMPKERFSAEFPKEGPSILRIQQVVRGDSAAYFCASSPRSGRAQETQYFGPGTRLLVL.

This clone was seen just once. J is TRBJ2-2 and V is TRBV7-2; 7 bases are shared with TRBD1. Germline lookup yields CDR1 SGHTA and CDR2 FQGNSA. With V trimmed by 4 bases and J by 3 bases, 11 bases remained unmatched. The CDR3 runs 17 residues. The CDR3 nucleotides are TGTGCCAGCAGCTCACGAACTCAGGGGGATTACACCGGGGAGCTGTTTTTT. Its translation: CASSSRTQGDYTGELFF.

This chain uses TRBV6-1 with TRBJ2-7; D may be TRBD2 (6 bases). The V gene lost 0 bases and the J gene lost 5 bases, with 11 bases spanning the gap. This CDR3 contains 14 residues. Germline V gene lookup returns CDR1 MNHNS and CDR2 SASEGT. The CDR3 DNA is TGTGCCAGCAGTGAAGCGGGGCGGGGTGACGAGCAGTACGTC. Its protein is CASSEAGRGDEQYV.

The CDR3: CASSPLFSGRLKDTQYF. The CDR3 DNA sequence: TGTGCCAGCAGCCCGCTATTTAGCGGGAGGTTAAAAGATACGCAGTATTTT. V and J are TRBV11-2 and TRBJ2-3, with 10 bases fitting TRBD2. The J segment lost 5 bases and the V segment lost 5 bases, leaving 13 bases of the junction unmatched. Germline lookup yields CDR1 SGHAT and CDR2 FQNNGV. The CDR3 contains 17 residues.

CDR3 in amino acids: CASSYGQGVDTGELFF. The CDR3 coding sequence is TGTGCCAGTAGTTACGGACAGGGAGTCGACACCGGGGAGCTGTTTTTT. The chain couples TRBV19 to TRBJ2-2, with 8 positions matching TRBD1. Germline-derived CDR1 and CDR2 are LNHDA and SQIVND (reference sequence). With 5 bases clipped from V and 3 bases from J, the junction kept 8 bases outside the gene matches. This CDR3 contains 16 residues.

This chain links TRBV6-1 with TRBJ1-5; no firm D call. Germline assignment: CDR1 MNHNS and CDR2 SASEGT. The ends were cut back, 2 bases at V and 7 bases at J, with 12 bases in the middle. The CDR3 extends over 14 amino acids. CDR3: CASSEMSGVQPQHF. DNA of the CDR3: TGTGCCAGCAGTGAAATGTCCGGGGTACAGCCCCAGCATTTT.

The V call is TRBV28, the J call TRBJ1-1; 9 nucleotides align to TRBD1. CDR1 is MDHEN, CDR2 SYDVKM, per germline. Unmatched junction bases numbered 7, after V lost 4 bases and J lost 1 base. This CDR3 contains 16 residues. This chain's CDR3 is CASSSRTGARNTEAFF. The CDR3 DNA reads TGTGCCAGCAGTTCCCGGACAGGGGCCAGGAACACTGAAGCTTTCTTT.

The genes are TRBV2 and TRBJ2-7; the D gene is possibly TRBD2 (6 bases). Germline V gene sequence: CDR1 SNHLY, CDR2 FYNNEI. The CDR3 consists of 13 residues. The V end was cut by 4 bases, the J end by 1 base, with 8 bases between. CDR3 sequence reads: CASSGDLSYEQYF. DNA of the CDR3: TGTGCCAGCAGTGGGGACTTGTCCTACGAGCAGTACTTC.

The V call is TRBV5-1, the J call TRBJ2-2, with D perhaps TRBD2 (5 bases). Trimming shortened V by 2 bases and J by 3 bases, and 11 bases separated the two germline ends. This CDR3 spans 15 amino acids. CDR1 is SGHRS, CDR2 YFSETQ, per germline. The CDR3 spells CASSLRAGDTGELFF. DNA for the CDR3: TGCGCCAGCAGCTTAAGGGCCGGGGACACCGGGGAGCTGTTTTTT.